This TCR beta chain appears in the sequencing data of a study of cytomegalovirus exposure and HLA in healthy donors. The PCR made use of 60 Vbeta and 13 Jbeta primers. TCRdb keeps only in-frame clones here, not all; method: immunoSEQ multiplex PCR. This table holds fewer than 130,000 clones, 76% found once. Germline lookup yields CDR1 LGHNA and CDR2 YSLEER. Trimming left V 4 bases short and J 11 bases short, with 20 bases between. The CDR3 loop spans 15 amino acids. Study results and caveats: Data from an earlier analysis indicated that most TCR beta V segments were productive either about 90% or about 30% of the time. As immune exposure information, only CMV serostatus was available. The authors later found HLA-associated TCR beta chains more clonally expanded than equally common others.

Of note for this clone: Its antigen is still unknown.

The origin of this receptor is a man aged 25 to 40 in good health and CMV-seropositive. Sequenced sample: PBMCs. This chain links TRBV4-3 with TRBJ1-4, with unresolved D. CDR3 bases: TGCGCCAGCAGCCTCGGCCCGCCCGTTACGCGGAAACTGTTTTTT. This translates into CASSLGPPVTRKLFF.